The present T cell receptor (beta chain) was sequenced within a study of cytomegalovirus exposure and HLA in healthy donors. Findings and caveats of the study: A few CMV-associated chains proved CMV antigen-specific in vitro. Many donors shared some public TCRs, even though most TCR sequences were rare. Reported performance of the classifier showed diagnosis of cytomegalovirus status with high specificity and sensitivity.

The CDR3 runs 13 residues. Germline V gives CDR1 SGHTS, CDR2 YDEGEE. V dropped 5 bases and J dropped 4 bases, with 11 bases sitting between them. An approximately 130-subject validation cohort, separate from the approximately 610-subject first cohort, supplied the donors. Worth noting for this clone: Its antigen is not known.

The table came from immunoSEQ multiplex PCR; TCRdb's copy has only in-frame clones and leaves some out. The sample holds fewer than 200,000 clones; around nine tenths are singletons and the top ten take approximately 2%. The sequence derives from a woman between 18 and 29 years old in good health and CMV-seronegative. Sequencing was done on a sample of PBMCs. The J gene is TRBJ2-3, the V gene TRBV5-8; no firm D call. The CDR3 bases are TGTGCCAGCAGAGCTTCAGGTTCAGATACGCAGTATTTT. It yields the protein CASRASGSDTQYF.